The entry that follows covers one T cell receptor (beta chain) sequence. Its antigen is undetermined. The PCR was carried out with 60 Vbeta primers and 13 Jbeta primers. Assay: immunoSEQ multiplex PCR; the TCRdb copy retains only in-frame clones and omits some. The table for this sample gives approximately 200,000 clones. Trimming at V came to 1 base and at J to 4 bases, leaving 9 bases not matched to a gene. Germline values: CDR1 MGHRA, CDR2 YSYEKL. The CDR3 spans 17 residues. These data come from a study of cytomegalovirus exposure and HLA in healthy donors. Whole-study findings and limits: Testing in vitro showed a few CMV-associated chains specific for CMV antigens.

The clonotype was recovered from a boy aged 5-17 years in good health and CMV-seronegative. This chain joins TRBV4-1 and TRBJ2-2, with 7 bases lining up with TRBD1. The sequenced sample was PBMCs. The DNA for the CDR3 is TGCGCCAGCAGCCAAGGACAGGGCCCTTTTGGCACCGGGGAGCTGTTTTTT. Its translation is CASSQGQGPFGTGELFF.